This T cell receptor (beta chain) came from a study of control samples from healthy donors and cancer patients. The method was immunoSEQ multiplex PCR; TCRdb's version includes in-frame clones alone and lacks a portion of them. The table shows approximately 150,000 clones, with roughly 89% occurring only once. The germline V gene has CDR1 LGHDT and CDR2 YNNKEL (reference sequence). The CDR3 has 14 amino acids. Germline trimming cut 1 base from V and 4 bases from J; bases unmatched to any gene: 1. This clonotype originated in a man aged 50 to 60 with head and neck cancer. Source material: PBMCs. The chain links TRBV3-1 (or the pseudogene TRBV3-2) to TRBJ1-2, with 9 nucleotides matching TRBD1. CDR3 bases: TGTGCCAGCAGCCAAGTGGGACAGGGCTATGGCTACACCTTC. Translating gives CASSQVGQGYGYTF.